Listed below are T cell receptor beta chains from one sample, sequenced in a study of cytomegalovirus exposure and HLA in healthy donors. Clones were sequenced by immunoSEQ multiplex PCR, and TCRdb holds only the in-frame ones, with some missing. The table lists about 60,000 clones, 85% to 95% of them singletons, with more than 6.5% in the top ten. Sequencing was performed on PBMCs. These receptors all stem from a woman under 30 in good health and CMV-seropositive. CDR3s include the opening cysteine and the closing phenylalanine or tryptophan. Each record gives: V gene, D gene, J gene, clone size, CDR3 protein, CDR3 DNA. A D gene is named only where the DNA matches it firmly. Expanded clones are given a class, and other clones once, few, many or no size at all.

V: TRBV27; D: NA; J: TRBJ1-2; size: NA; CDR3: CASSLFGSGNGYTF; DNA: NA
V: TRBV7-9; D: TRBD2; J: TRBJ2-1; size: NA; CDR3: CATKTSGETSYNEQFF; DNA: TGTGCCACCAAAACTAGCGGGGAGACTTCCTACAATGAGCAGTTCTTC
V: TRBV5-1; D: NA; J: TRBJ2-7; size: NA; CDR3: CASREGDRTSYEQYF; DNA: TGCGCCAGCAGGGAAGGCGACAGGACCTCCTACGAGCAGTACTTC
V: TRBV5-6; D: NA; J: TRBJ1-5; size: NA; CDR3: CASSLNGGKGAQHF; DNA: TGTGCCAGCAGCTTGAATGGGGGAAAGGGGGCCCAGCATTTT
V: TRBV27; D: TRBD1; J: TRBJ2-1; size: NA; CDR3: CASSLGTEGNEQFF; DNA: TGTGCCAGCAGTTTGGGGACAGAAGGCAATGAGCAGTTCTTC
V: TRBV30; D: TRBD2; J: TRBJ2-7; size: NA; CDR3: CAWKSGIDYEQYF; DNA: TGTGCCTGGAAAAGCGGGATAGACTACGAGCAGTACTTC
V: TRBV6-5; D: NA; J: TRBJ1-1; size: NA; CDR3: CASSYLPGRGEAFF; DNA: TGTGCCAGCAGTTACCTACCAGGCAGGGGTGAAGCTTTCTTT
V: TRBV9; D: TRBD2; J: TRBJ2-1; size: NA; CDR3: CASSVYSGSDEQFF; DNA: TGTGCCAGCAGCGTATATAGCGGGAGCGATGAGCAGTTCTTC
V: TRBV7-9; D: NA; J: TRBJ1-6; size: NA; CDR3: CASSRGNSPLHF; DNA: TGTGCCAGCAGCCGGGGGAATTCACCCCTCCACTTT
V: TRBV1; D: NA; J: TRBJ1-5; size: NA; CDR3: CTSSQDRWEGDRVNQPQHF; DNA: TGCACCAGCAGCCAAGATCGGTGGGAGGGGGACAGGGTGAATCAGCCCCAGCATTTT
V: TRBV7-9; D: TRBD1; J: TRBJ2-3; size: NA; CDR3: CASLPLGQGDTQYF; DNA: TGTGCCAGCTTGCCCCTTGGACAGGGTGATACGCAGTATTTT
V: TRBV28; D: TRBD1; J: TRBJ2-5; size: once; CDR3: CASSLRGRGGLETQYF; DNA: TGTGCCAGCAGTTTAAGGGGGCGAGGGGGTTTAGAGACCCAGTACTTC
V: TRBV11-1; D: NA; J: TRBJ1-3; size: NA; CDR3: CASSYLSLSDRNTIYF; DNA: TGTGCCAGCAGCTACCTCAGCCTATCCGACAGAAACACCATATATTTT
V: TRBV28; D: NA; J: TRBJ2-3; size: NA; CDR3: CASSLSGSQGYSDTQYF; DNA: TGTGCCAGCAGTTTAAGTGGGTCGCAGGGTTACTCAGATACGCAGTATTTT
V: TRBV27; D: TRBD1; J: TRBJ1-1; size: few; CDR3: CASSLMDRDRTEAFF; DNA: TGTGCCAGCAGTTTAATGGACAGGGATAGGACTGAAGCTTTCTTT
V: TRBV7-2; D: NA; J: TRBJ1-1; size: NA; CDR3: CASSLGGGTQAGIFAEAFF; DNA: TGTGCCAGCAGCTTAGGTGGAGGGACCCAAGCAGGGATTTTCGCTGAAGCTTTCTTT
V: TRBV7-2; D: NA; J: TRBJ1-5; size: NA; CDR3: CASSLPGIHQPQHF; DNA: TGTGCCAGCAGCCTACCGGGGATACATCAGCCCCAGCATTTT
V: TRBV28; D: NA; J: TRBJ2-1; size: NA; CDR3: CASLQPSTYNEQFF; DNA: TGTGCCAGTCTACAGCCTTCCACCTACAATGAGCAGTTCTTC
V: TRBV4-1; D: NA; J: TRBJ2-2; size: NA; CDR3: CASSSASGTGGELFF; DNA: TGCGCCAGCAGCTCTGCTAGCGGGACAGGCGGGGAGCTGTTTTTT
V: TRBV6-6; D: TRBD1; J: TRBJ1-6; size: NA; CDR3: CASSSGGAGSPLHF; DNA: TGTGCCAGCAGTTCAGGGGGCGCTGGTTCACCCCTCCACTTT
V: TRBV29-1; D: NA; J: TRBJ2-1; size: NA; CDR3: CSVFLRASDEQFF; DNA: TGCAGCGTTTTCTTGCGAGCCAGCGATGAGCAGTTCTTC
V: TRBV10-2; D: TRBD1; J: TRBJ1-2; size: NA; CDR3: CASRGGQIYGYTF; DNA: TGCGCCAGCAGGGGGGGACAGATCTATGGCTACACCTTC
V: TRBV14; D: TRBD2; J: TRBJ2-1; size: NA; CDR3: CASSQRSGEVYNEQFF; DNA: TGTGCCAGCAGCCAGAGAAGCGGGGAAGTCTACAATGAGCAGTTCTTC
V: TRBV2; D: NA; J: TRBJ1-2; size: NA; CDR3: CASSPQGSNYGYTF; DNA: TGTGCCAGCAGCCCACAGGGCTCAAACTATGGCTACACCTTC
V: TRBV10-1; D: TRBD1; J: TRBJ1-4; size: NA; CDR3: CASSGQGKNEKLFF; DNA: TGCGCCAGCAGCGGACAGGGGAAGAATGAAAAACTGTTTTTT
V: TRBV6-5; D: NA; J: TRBJ2-7; size: NA; CDR3: CASSSQGLARYEQYF; DNA: TGTGCCAGCAGCTCCCAGGGCCTCGCCCGGTACGAGCAGTACTTC
V: TRBV7-2; D: NA; J: TRBJ2-4; size: NA; CDR3: CASSLEGRAGSQNIQYF; DNA: TGTGCCAGCAGCTTAGAGGGGCGGGCGGGGTCCCAAAACATTCAGTACTTC
V: TRBV6-5; D: NA; J: TRBJ1-4; size: NA; CDR3: CASSITGSNEKLFF; DNA: TGTGCCAGCAGTATAACAGGGTCTAATGAAAAACTGTTTTTT
V: TRBV19; D: NA; J: TRBJ2-3; size: NA; CDR3: CASSSTEGGTQYF; DNA: TGTGCCAGTAGTTCCACAGAAGGGGGTACGCAGTATTTT
V: TRBV6-1; D: NA; J: TRBJ2-7; size: NA; CDR3: CASNLGGWSYEQYF; DNA: TGTGCCAGCAATCTCGGGGGATGGTCCTACGAGCAGTACTTC
V: TRBV6-5; D: TRBD1; J: TRBJ1-2; size: NA; CDR3: CASRPGQGAGYGYTF; DNA: TGTGCCAGCAGACCCGGACAGGGGGCAGGGTATGGCTACACCTTC
V: TRBV10-1; D: TRBD2; J: TRBJ2-1; size: NA; CDR3: CASTPGSGRGGDEQFF; DNA: TGCGCCAGCACCCCGGGGAGCGGGAGGGGAGGCGATGAGCAGTTCTTC
V: TRBV4-1; D: TRBD1; J: TRBJ2-2; size: NA; CDR3: CASSLQILTGADTGELFF; DNA: TGCGCCAGCAGCCTTCAAATATTGACAGGGGCGGACACCGGGGAGCTGTTTTTT
V: TRBV7-2; D: NA; J: TRBJ1-4; size: NA; CDR3: CASSLFPRDTNEKLFF; DNA: TGTGCCAGCAGCTTATTCCCCCGGGATACTAATGAAAAACTGTTTTTT
V: TRBV6-5; D: NA; J: TRBJ1-2; size: once; CDR3: CASSYGPGVGYGYTF; DNA: TGTGCCAGCAGTTACGGTCCAGGGGTAGGCTATGGCTACACCTTC
V: TRBV28; D: TRBD1; J: TRBJ2-3; size: NA; CDR3: CASSDRTGFSTDTQYF; DNA: TGTGCCAGCAGCGACCGGACAGGGTTCAGCACAGATACGCAGTATTTT
V: TRBV19; D: NA; J: TRBJ1-3; size: NA; CDR3: CASSIVDGTPGNTIYF; DNA: TGTGCCAGTAGTATAGTCGACGGGACACCAGGAAACACCATATATTTT